This T cell receptor beta chain is drawn from a study of naive CD8 T cells in extremely preterm neonates. Study results and limitations: Preterm CDR3s were shorter than older groups', with fewer N additions and less trimming.

Sorted cells: live naive CD8+ T cells, CD45RA+CCR7+, Annexin V-negative. TCRdb's table, derived via immunoSEQ multiplex PCR, lists solely in-frame clones and lacks some. The table includes 7,000 to 7,500 clones, about 97% detected once. From germline, CDR1 is MNHEY and CDR2 SVGAGI. J lost 7 bases, V lost 6 bases, and 4 bases had no gene match. This CDR3 contains 14 residues. On this clone: Its antigen is undetermined.

The chain employs TRBV6-5 and TRBJ1-5, with 12 bases aligning to TRBD1. The TCR comes from a human donor in good health. The specimen sequenced was naive CD8+ T cells from blood. The CDR3: CASRGQGARQPQHF. The CDR3, as DNA: TGTGCCAGCAGGGGACAGGGGGCGCGACAGCCCCAGCATTTT.